These T cell receptor beta chains were read from a single sample in a study of shared clonotypes between healthy human individuals. Repertoires were generated with immunoSEQ multiplex PCR, while TCRdb's copy carries only in-frame clones and drops some. The sample has around 2.5 million clones, over 85% seen once. Sequenced: naive CD4+ T cells from PBMCs. Receptor source: a man between 18 and 35 years old in good health. Some clones in this sample may be carry-over from other donors' samples. Each CDR3 is given with its conserved first and last residue. A D gene is named only where the DNA matches it firmly.

TRBD1	TRBJ1-2	TRBV5-1	CASRTTGTFYGYTF	TGCGCCAGCAGGACGACAGGGACCTTCTATGGCTACACCTTC
TRBD2	TRBJ2-7	TRBV7-2	CASTVGGGILSYEQYF	TGTGCCAGCACCGTGGGGGGGGGTATCCTCTCCTACGAGCAGTACTTC
TRBD1	TRBJ2-7	TRBV28	CASSLGTGTVAYEQYF	TGTGCCAGCAGTTTGGGGACCGGGACAGTAGCCTACGAGCAGTACTTC
.	TRBJ1-1	TRBV6-6	CASSSQGQTEAFF	TGTGCCAGCAGTTCTCAGGGACAAACTGAAGCTTTCTTT
TRBD1	TRBJ2-3	TRBV5-1	CASSSRTGVTDTQYF	TGCGCCAGCAGCTCAAGGACAGGGGTCACAGATACGCAGTATTTT
.	TRBJ2-7	TRBV28	CASSFRTPYEQYF	TGTGCCAGCAGTTTCAGGACACCCTACGAGCAGTACTTC
TRBD2	TRBJ2-7	TRBV25-1	CASRGGRGPYEQYF	TGTGCCAGCAGGGGAGGGAGAGGCCCCTACGAGCAGTACTTC
.	TRBJ2-1	TRBV5-4	CASSPPGSNEQFF	TGTGCCAGCAGCCCGCCCGGGAGCAATGAGCAGTTCTTC
.	TRBJ1-2	TRBV10-3	CAISSRQTLGGYGYTF	TGTGCCATCAGTTCAAGACAGACCCTGGGAGGCTATGGCTACACCTTC
.	TRBJ2-5	TRBV5-1	CASSYARGAEETQYF	TGCGCCAGCAGCTATGCCCGGGGGGCTGAGGAGACCCAGTACTTC
.	TRBJ1-1	TRBV5-8	CASSLVGFTPSGAFF	TGTGCCAGCAGCTTGGTAGGGTTCACCCCGAGTGGGGCTTTCTTT